Each of the 15 T cell receptor beta chains below was sequenced from the same sample in a study of shared clonotypes between healthy human individuals (dated by TCRdb to the early 2020s). Library prep was done by the immunoSEQ multiplex PCR assay. TCRdb holds this immuneACCESS table with in-frame rearrangements only. Some clones are missing; in checked studies, unresolved V genes explain under half, and the rest has no known cause. This sample has 600,000 to 700,000 clones in its table, and 73% of those were observed once. The ten largest account for 1.5% to 2% of the sample. The sequenced material came from memory CD4+ T cells sorted from blood. Taken with the paper, the label for cell subset or site translates to: CD45RA-negative fraction. The receptor source for this set is a woman in her twenties or thirties in good health.

Many counts were recorded for this clone. J is TRBJ2-3 and V is TRBV7-2; D remains ambiguous. Germline lookup yields CDR1 SGHTA and CDR2 FQGNSA. The CDR3 covers 12 residues. The V end was cut by 2 bases, the J end by 4 bases, with 4 bases between. Written as DNA, the CDR3 is TGTGCCAGCAGCTTAATCGCAGATACGCAGTATTTT. As protein: CASSLIADTQYF.

The chain employs TRBV5-1 and TRBJ2-3, with TRBD2 matching 9 bases. The V gene's germline CDR1 is SGHRS and CDR2 YFSETQ. The CDR3 spans 22 residues. The V and J ends lost 1 base and 5 bases, in that order; junction bases with no gene match: 26. Here the CDR3 reads CASSLSLGQPAWAGGRGDTQYF. CDR3 sequence (DNA): TGCGCCAGCAGCTTGTCCCTTGGACAGCCCGCCTGGGCGGGAGGGCGGGGAGATACGCAGTATTTT.

The rearrangement links TRBV5-1 to TRBJ1-5; D unresolved. Trimming took 5 bases from V and 4 from J, leaving 16 bases between them. CDR3 length: 15 amino acids. The V gene's germline CDR1 is SGHRS and CDR2 YFSETQ. Here the CDR3 reads CASRPMPNQNQPQHF. CDR3 nucleotide sequence: TGCGCCAGCAGACCAATGCCGAATCAGAATCAGCCCCAGCATTTT.

The CDR3: CASSQGWTSGSISYEQYF. DNA of the CDR3: TGTGCCAGCAGCCAAGGGTGGACTAGCGGGAGTATCTCCTACGAGCAGTACTTC. The chain is built from TRBV4-2 and TRBJ2-7, with 13 bases matching TRBD2. The CDR3 totals 18 residues. With 1 base clipped from V and 0 bases from J, the junction kept 6 bases outside the gene matches. Per the germline V gene, CDR1 is LGHNA and CDR2 is YNFKEQ.

This chain uses TRBV5-1 with TRBJ1-3, with unresolved D. V was pared by 4 bases and J by 1 base, with 9 bases between. The CDR3 is 14 residues long. The germline V gene has CDR1 SGHRS and CDR2 YFSETQ. CDR3 DNA: TGCGCCAGCAGCCCCGGCGAGTCTGGAAACACCATATATTTT. Its protein product is CASSPGESGNTIYF.

The chain couples TRBV6-6 to TRBJ2-7, with D perhaps TRBD1 or TRBD2 (6 bases each). Trimming removed 4 bases at V and 3 bases at J, with 16 bases between. The CDR3 loop spans 15 amino acids. The germline CDR1 and CDR2 sequences are MNHNY and SVGAGI (reference sequence). CDR3 protein: CASSSTRDTYYEQYF. CDR3 nucleotides: TGTGCCAGCAGTTCTACGCGGGACACCTACTACGAGCAGTACTTC.

The V gene is TRBV6-1, the J gene TRBJ1-1, with D maybe TRBD1 (5 bases). CDR1 MNHNS and CDR2 SASEGT come from the germline V gene. The CDR3 spans 14 residues. The V end was cut by 7 bases, the J end by 0 bases, with 12 bases between. This CDR3 is CASTPREMNTEAFF. Here the CDR3 DNA reads TGTGCCAGCACCCCCAGGGAAATGAACACTGAAGCTTTCTTT.

The rearrangement links TRBV28 to TRBJ2-1, with D possibly TRBD2 on 6 matching bases. Looked up from germline, CDR1 is MDHEN and CDR2 is SYDVKM. Deletions cut 5 bases from V and 2 bases from J, with 13 bases between. The CDR3 has 15 amino acids. This CDR3 reads CASSIHSSAYNEQFF. CDR3 coding DNA: TGTGCCAGCAGTATCCATTCTAGCGCCTACAATGAGCAGTTCTTC.

The chain uses TRBV7-9 and TRBJ1-5; TRBD1 matches at 8 bases. CDR3 length: 15 residues. Germline-derived CDR1 and CDR2 are SEHNR and FQNEAQ (reference sequence). The junction had 8 bases not matched to a gene; V was cut back by 6 bases and J by 4 bases. The CDR3 sequence: CASSKEGQANQPQHF. CDR3 DNA: TGTGCCAGCAGTAAAGAGGGACAGGCTAATCAGCCCCAGCATTTT.

This chain links TRBV29-1 with TRBJ1-2; D gene uncertain. The V gene lost 1 base and the J gene lost 6 bases, with 9 bases spanning the gap. This CDR3 has 12 amino acids. CDR1 is SQVTM, CDR2 ANQGSEA, per germline. CDR3 residues: CSVEGPSDGYTF. In DNA form, the CDR3 reads TGCAGCGTTGAAGGGCCCAGCGATGGCTACACCTTC.

CDR3 DNA sequence: TGTGCCAGCAGCTGGGGACCGATGTACGAGCAGTACTTC. It is translated as CASSWGPMYEQYF. The gene calls are TRBV14 and TRBJ2-7, with D perhaps given as TRBD1 or TRBD2 (5 bases each). Trimming stripped 5 bases from V and 4 bases from J, with 12 bases between. CDR1 is SGHDN, CDR2 FVKESK, per germline. The CDR3 covers 13 residues. The full variable domain, completed using reference TRBV14 and TRBJ2-7, is EAGVTQFPSHSVIEKGQTVTLRCDPISGHDNLYWYRRVMGKEIKFLLHFVKESKQDESGMPNNRFLAERTGGTYSTLKVQPAELEDSGVYFCASSWGPMYEQYFGPGTRLTVT.

The genes are TRBV30 and TRBJ1-5; TRBD1 is a possible D gene (6 bases). V lost 2 bases, J lost 2 bases, and 13 bases lay in between. Germline V gives CDR1 GTSNPN, CDR2 SVGIG (reference sequence). The CDR3 runs to 15 residues. CDR3 DNA: TGTGCCTGGAGTTTAGGGGGGATTGGCAATCAGCCCCAGCATTTT. This codes for CAWSLGGIGNQPQHF.

This clone was detected a few times. The chain combines TRBV5-4 with TRBJ1-4; D is undetermined. The CDR3 is made up of 16 amino acids. V dropped 4 bases and J dropped 3 bases, with 16 bases sitting between them. The V gene's germline CDR1 is SGHNT and CDR2 YYREEE (reference sequence). This CDR3 reads CASSPGPNRPNEKLFF. For the CDR3, the DNA is TGTGCCAGCAGCCCGGGTCCCAACCGTCCTAATGAAAAACTGTTTTTT.

The gene calls are TRBV10-2 and TRBJ1-2; maybe TRBD1 (5 bases). The CDR3 length is 16 residues. Germline V lookup: CDR1 WSHSY, CDR2 SAAADI. With 3 bases removed from V and 5 bases from J, the gap between germline ends came to 19 bases. The CDR3 DNA follows: TGCGCCAGCAGTGATGTTGTTGGGGACGGACGGTATGGCTACACCTTC. Amino acid sequence: CASSDVVGDGRYGYTF.

V and J are TRBV28 and TRBJ2-1; D uncertain. V was trimmed by 3 bases and J by 5 bases, leaving 5 bases between them. The CDR3 is 12 amino acids. Germline CDR1 reads MDHEN; CDR2 reads SYDVKM. The CDR3 DNA reads TGTGCCAGCAGTTTCTTACACAATGAGCAGTTCTTC. It encodes CASSFLHNEQFF.